This TCR beta chain emerged from a study of CD8 T cells in ankylosing spondylitis. Study-wide points: Enrichment of disease-linked clones was reportedly significant in matched ankylosing spondylitis synovial fluid. Ankylosing spondylitis blood seemed to carry a telltale TCR beta motif made of fewer than 10 highly homologous variants. The authors found the disease-linked clones to be CD8+ and relatively rare in peripheral blood.

For this clonotype: Its antigen is undetermined.

The germline gives CDR1 DFQATT, CDR2 SNEGSKA (reference sequence). J gave up 2 bases and V 6 bases, and 10 bases lay outside the gene matches. The CDR3 has 16 amino acids. TCRdb passed the 5' RACE reads through MiXCR, listing each CDR3 protein once. Of more than 250,000 distinct CDR3 sequences listed, approximately 8.2% are singletons. Sequences were obtained from blood, either unsorted or a sorted T cell fraction (not recorded which). The chain combines TRBV20-1 with TRBJ1-6; 7 bases agree with TRBD1. This receptor was obtained from a male donor with ankylosing spondylitis. CDR3 amino acids: CSAPNDRAAYNSPLHF. DNA for the CDR3: TGCAGTGCGCCAAATGACAGGGCAGCCTATAATTCACCCCTCCACTTT.